The clone carrying this T cell receptor beta chain has a single count. Study processing details: From reference gene primer amplification, estimates of nucleated cell counts were derived. Repertoires were generated with immunoSEQ multiplex PCR, while TCRdb's copy carries only in-frame clones and drops some. The V and J calls and clone size are taken from that table; D and trimming were inferred from the DNA. The sample consists of some 250,000 clones, roughly 84% of them appearing once. These data originate in a study of blood T cell repertoires in COVID-19. Study as a whole: There were acute and convalescent COVID-19 samples, and they came from the United States, Italy and Spain. Nucleic acid was either cDNA or gDNA, and it came from T cells, B-cell-depleted T cells, or PBMCs.

V was pared by 4 bases and J by 0 bases, with 11 bases of the junction left unmatched. Germline CDR1 reads SGHRS; CDR2 reads YFSETQ. The CDR3 consists of 17 residues. The sequencing input was peripheral blood. The TCR was taken from a man aged 35 to 55 with acute or convalescent COVID-19. V usage is TRBV5-1 and J usage is TRBJ1-2, with 8 bases lining up with TRBD1. The CDR3 is CASSIGTGLIPNYGYTF. The DNA for the CDR3 is TGCGCCAGCAGCATTGGGACAGGCCTCATCCCTAACTATGGCTACACCTTC.